A single T cell receptor beta chain is shown here with its context. Only a few counts were recorded for this clonotype. There is no known antigen for this receptor. Base qualities are missing; no much larger clone stands one base away. This sample was taken from a study of patients and donors after allogeneic stem cell transplantation (TCRdb year 2020). Receptor libraries were prepared by RT-PCR. Sequencing used a NextSeq 550. TCRdb reworked the public reads: Q25 trimming with fastp, MiXCR clone assembly, productive beta chains retained. Rows with one shared CDR3 protein collapse into an entry with the most common genes and DNA. This sample has roughly 960,000 distinct CDR3 sequences in its table, and about a sixth of those were observed once. The ten largest clonotypes hold roughly 6.4% of the sample. Looking up the germline V gene yields CDR1 SGHRS and CDR2 YFSETQ. The germline ends are 14 bases apart after V is trimmed by 7 bases and J by 0 bases. The CDR3 spans 14 residues, from the cysteine through the phenylalanine. The CDR3 DNA has 42 bases and is translated from base 1.

In this chain, TRBV5-1 is recombined with TRBJ2-7; TRBD2 could be the D gene, as 6 bases match. Sequencing input: blood, either unsorted or a sorted T cell fraction (not recorded which). This receptor was identified in a human donor who was either an allogeneic HSCT recipient or a stem cell or donor lymphocyte infusion donor (not recorded which). It is not recorded whose cells these are; they may come from a transplant donor. The DNA sequence reads TGCGCCAGCGGGGTGGAGGGGCCCTCCTACGAGCAGTACTTC. Its translation reads: CASGVEGPSYEQYF.